One and the same sample provided the 16 T cell receptor beta chains below, sequenced in a study of blood T cell repertoires in COVID-19. Method: immunoSEQ multiplex PCR; TCRdb's copy keeps in-frame clones and lacks some. The sample shows around 160,000 clones, around 89% of them seen only once. Sequenced sample: PBMCs or T cells enriched from blood (not recorded which). Receptors originate from a woman aged 25 to 39 with acute COVID-19.

The V and J genes are TRBV10-3 and TRBJ1-5; 7 bases align to TRBD1. Germline assignment: CDR1 ENHRY and CDR2 SYGVKD. The CDR3 has 16 residues. V shed 3 bases, J shed 5 bases, and the junction held 10 bases outside the gene matches. CDR3 sequence reads: CAISDVRGGGDQPQHF. The CDR3 DNA follows: TGTGCCATCAGTGATGTACGAGGGGGCGGGGATCAGCCCCAGCATTTT.

The V and J genes are TRBV28 and TRBJ2-2; 8 nucleotides match TRBD1. There are 14 residues in the CDR3. Germline CDR1 MDHEN, CDR2 SYDVKM. V dropped 2 bases and J dropped 6; count of bases not matched to a gene: 2. The CDR3 is CASSLQGAPGELFF. CDR3 DNA sequence: TGTGCCAGCAGTTTACAGGGGGCGCCCGGGGAGCTGTTTTTT.

This clone occurred a few times. The chain uses TRBV5-3 and TRBJ1-2; tentatively, D is TRBD1 (6 bases). TRBV5-3 is filed as an ORF, its function uncertain. V shed 2 bases and J shed 4 bases, with 15 bases lying between them. CDR3 length equals 15 residues. CDR3 in amino acids: CARSFGQSKSYGYTF. The CDR3 DNA reads TGTGCCAGAAGCTTTGGACAGTCGAAGAGCTATGGCTACACCTTC.

This clone was seen once. The chain joins TRBV9 to TRBJ2-7; 8 nucleotides agree with TRBD1. CDR3 length equals 13 residues. V lost 3 bases to trimming and J lost 2 bases; unmatched junction nucleotides: 1. Germline CDR1 and CDR2: SGDLS and YYNGEE. The chain's CDR3 is CASSGTGTYEQYF. The DNA of the CDR3 is TGTGCCAGCAGCGGGACAGGGACCTACGAGCAGTACTTC.

V and J are TRBV7-3 and TRBJ1-1; D not resolved. V dropped 8 bases and J dropped 2 bases, with 9 bases sitting between them. The CDR3 runs 12 residues. Per germline, CDR1 SGHTA and CDR2 FQGTGA. CDR3 protein: CASEWSNTEAFF. CDR3 DNA sequence: TGTGCCAGCGAGTGGTCTAACACTGAAGCTTTCTTT.

The chain carries TRBV10-3 and TRBJ2-1; 14 bases align to TRBD2. CDR3 length equals 16 residues. The V gene's germline CDR1 is ENHRY and CDR2 SYGVKD. Germline trimming cut 6 bases from V and 4 bases from J; bases unmatched to any gene: 5. This CDR3 reads CAISSGLAGVYNEQFF. Written as DNA, the CDR3 is TGTGCCATCAGCTCGGGACTAGCGGGAGTTTACAATGAGCAGTTCTTC.

This clone was seen a few times. V and J are TRBV6-5 and TRBJ1-6; 10 nucleotides match TRBD1. V shed 9 bases and J 5 bases; nucleotides not matched to a gene: 7. CDR3 size: 15 residues. CDR1 is MNHEY and CDR2 is SVGAGI in the germline V gene. CDR3 loop: CASTGTGADNSPLHF. The CDR3 nucleotides are TGTGCCAGTACCGGGACAGGGGCGGATAATTCACCCCTCCACTTT.

V gene TRBV7-3 combines with J gene TRBJ2-7, with TRBD2 identical over 9 bases. The trim removed 2 bases at V and 3 bases at J, leaving 5 bases unmatched. The CDR3 contains 15 residues. Per germline, CDR1 SGHTA and CDR2 FQGTGA. The CDR3 loop reads CASSLSASGVYEQYF. The DNA for the CDR3 is TGTGCCAGCAGCTTATCTGCTAGCGGGGTCTACGAGCAGTACTTC.

V is TRBV18 and J is TRBJ2-3, with D perhaps TRBD2 (5 bases). CDR1 and CDR2 (germline): KGHSH, LQKENI. The CDR3 is made up of 15 amino acids. Trimming removed 2 bases at V and 2 bases at J, with 11 bases between. CDR3 sequence: CASSPAGAHTDTQYF. Here the CDR3 DNA reads TGTGCCAGCTCACCAGCGGGTGCCCACACAGATACGCAGTATTTT.

The CDR3 protein is CASSLLWRESNEQYF. CDR3 nucleotide sequence: TGTGCCAGCAGTTTACTGTGGAGGGAGTCCAACGAGCAGTACTTC. J is TRBJ2-7 and V is TRBV28, with TRBD2 as a possible D gene (6 bases). The CDR3 is 15 residues long. Germline CDR1 reads MDHEN; CDR2 reads SYDVKM. V lost 2 bases to trimming and J lost 5 bases, with 16 bases between them.

The chain is built from TRBV7-2 and TRBJ2-7; 12 bases match TRBD2. Germline V gene sequence: CDR1 SGHTA, CDR2 FQGNSA. Trimming removed 4 bases from V and 6 bases from J; junction bases left unmatched: 7. The CDR3 is 15 amino acids. The CDR3 bases are TGTGCCAGCAGCTCAATGGGACTAGCGGGCGGCGAGCAGTACTTC. Protein: CASSSMGLAGGEQYF.

J is TRBJ1-5 and V is TRBV6-6; D unclear. The CDR3 extends over 13 amino acids. V was trimmed by 0 bases and J by 4 bases, leaving 4 bases between them. Germline-derived CDR1 and CDR2 are MNHNY and SVGAGI (reference sequence). CDR3 in amino acids: CASSYSVNQPQHF. DNA for the CDR3: TGTGCCAGCAGTTACTCTGTAAATCAGCCCCAGCATTTT.

The V gene is TRBV5-1, the J gene TRBJ2-2, with 7 nucleotides matching TRBD1. This CDR3 contains 15 residues. Per the germline V gene, CDR1 is SGHRS and CDR2 is YFSETQ. J gave up 3 bases and V 7 bases, and 9 bases lay outside the gene matches. The CDR3 protein is CASGRTGAYTGELFF. The CDR3 nucleotides read TGCGCCAGCGGCAGAACAGGGGCCTACACCGGGGAGCTGTTTTTT. The full variable domain, its missing parts supplied by reference TRBV5-1 and TRBJ2-2, is KAGVTQTPRYLIKTRGQQVTLSCSPISGHRSVSWYQQTPGQGLQFLFEYFSETQRNKGNFPGRFSGRQFSNSRSEMNVSTLELGDSALYLCASGRTGAYTGELFFGEGSRLTVL.

Turning to this clone: The sample has other DNA sequences that encode this CDR3 too. The chain links TRBV10-3 to TRBJ2-7; D unresolved. Germline V gene lookup returns CDR1 ENHRY and CDR2 SYGVKD. The germline V and J ends were trimmed by 0 bases and 3 bases, with 18 bases remaining between them. CDR3 length: 17 residues. The CDR3 nucleotides are TGTGCCATCAGTGAGTCGTTAGAAAAAGGAGCTATCTACGAGCAGTACTTC. Protein product: CAISESLEKGAIYEQYF.

The rearrangement links TRBV18 to TRBJ2-7, with 8 bases aligning to TRBD2. The CDR3 has 15 amino acids. With V trimmed by 3 bases and J by 0 bases, 4 bases remained unmatched. Germline V CDR1 and CDR2: KGHSH, LQKENI. The CDR3 nucleotides read TGTGCCAGCTCACCCGTAGCGGGGAGCTCCTACGAGCAGTACTTC. It yields the protein CASSPVAGSSYEQYF.

J is TRBJ2-6 and V is TRBV10-1, with D possibly being TRBD2 (5 bases). V dropped 4 bases and J dropped 0 bases, with 7 bases sitting between them. The CDR3 length is 15 residues. Germline CDR1 WNHNN, CDR2 SYGVQD (reference sequence). In DNA form, the CDR3 reads TGCGCCAGCAGTGTAGACTACTCTGGGGCCAACGTCCTGACTTTC. Translated, it gives CASSVDYSGANVLTF.